This is a list of T cell receptor beta chains from one sample in a study of identical twins. TCRdb used MiXCR to reprocess the 5' RACE reads, holding one entry per CDR3 protein. The repertoire consists of some 660,000 distinct CDR3 sequences, with around 8.6% occurring once and the leading ten covering 0.75% to 1%. These data are also associated with another study on yellow fever vaccine responses in identical twins.

Material for sequencing was PBMCs. The origin of the receptors is a woman aged 18 to 35 in good health. The CDR3 runs from the conserved cysteine through the conserved F or W.

j_gene: TRBJ2-3
len: 14
v_gene: TRBV6-2/TRBV6-3
CDR3aa: CASSSSSTTDTQYF

j_gene: TRBJ2-5
len: 11
v_gene: TRBV7-2
CDR3aa: CASSMMETQYF

j_gene: TRBJ1-1
len: 13
v_gene: TRBV6-5
CDR3aa: CASSYPGGTEAFF

j_gene: TRBJ1-1
len: 13
v_gene: TRBV9
CDR3aa: CASSTPGDTEAFF

j_gene: TRBJ2-1
len: 16
v_gene: TRBV28
CDR3aa: CASSSLIAGIDNEQFF

j_gene: TRBJ1-1
len: 12
v_gene: TRBV12-3/TRBV12-4
CDR3aa: CASRQGSIEAFF

j_gene: TRBJ2-3
len: 13
v_gene: TRBV7-8
CDR3aa: CASSFVLEGTQYF

j_gene: TRBJ2-1
len: 16
v_gene: TRBV12-3/TRBV12-4
CDR3aa: CASTSTTGAYYNEQFF

j_gene: TRBJ1-1
len: 15
v_gene: TRBV4-3
CDR3aa: CASSQVGAGNTEAFF

j_gene: TRBJ2-1
len: 15
v_gene: TRBV3-1
CDR3aa: CASSFGTGAYNEQFF

j_gene: TRBJ2-7
len: 14
v_gene: TRBV20-1
CDR3aa: CSASWGEYSYEQYF

j_gene: TRBJ1-4
len: 16
v_gene: TRBV7-2
CDR3aa: CASSPRTGGWEEKLFF

j_gene: TRBJ2-3
len: 15
v_gene: TRBV16
CDR3aa: CASSLLAGRADTQYF

j_gene: TRBJ1-4
len: 15
v_gene: TRBV12-3/TRBV12-4
CDR3aa: CASSLGQGGNEKLFF

j_gene: TRBJ2-1
len: 13
v_gene: TRBV4-3
CDR3aa: CASSQVLQGEQFF

j_gene: TRBJ2-5
len: 16
v_gene: TRBV29-1
CDR3aa: CSVRTSGSKNQETQYF

j_gene: TRBJ2-1
len: 17
v_gene: TRBV7-3
CDR3aa: CASSLQSRTLGLGEQFF

j_gene: TRBJ2-7
len: 13
v_gene: TRBV28
CDR3aa: CASTIQNSYEQYF

j_gene: TRBJ2-2
len: 12
v_gene: TRBV24-1
CDR3aa: CASQGGAGELFF

j_gene: TRBJ2-1
len: 14
v_gene: TRBV4-1
CDR3aa: CASSQEGVGGEQFF

j_gene: TRBJ2-5
len: 15
v_gene: TRBV12-3/TRBV12-4
CDR3aa: CASSLWGGLVETQYF

j_gene: TRBJ2-7
len: 14
v_gene: TRBV4-2
CDR3aa: CASSQEPGTYEQYF

j_gene: TRBJ2-3
len: 15
v_gene: TRBV12-3/TRBV12-4
CDR3aa: CASSALAGAADTQYF

j_gene: TRBJ2-3
len: 16
v_gene: TRBV27
CDR3aa: CASSLTSGLSTDTQYF

j_gene: TRBJ2-7
len: 16
v_gene: TRBV20-1
CDR3aa: CSAREDWTSGPYEQYF

j_gene: TRBJ2-5
len: 13
v_gene: TRBV29-1
CDR3aa: CSVFGQRQETQYF

j_gene: TRBJ1-1
len: 13
v_gene: TRBV28
CDR3aa: CASTGREQPEAFF

j_gene: TRBJ2-1
len: 15
v_gene: TRBV7-7
CDR3aa: CASSSGTGFYNEQFF

j_gene: TRBJ2-2
len: 16
v_gene: TRBV7-9
CDR3aa: CASSALAGGRTGELFF

j_gene: TRBJ2-3
len: 14
v_gene: TRBV13
CDR3aa: CASGAGGLTDTQYF

j_gene: TRBJ2-5
len: 16
v_gene: TRBV5-8
CDR3aa: CASSLPLTGLIETQYF

j_gene: TRBJ2-1
len: 19
v_gene: TRBV10-3
CDR3aa: CAISGGLVSAGGPFNEQFF